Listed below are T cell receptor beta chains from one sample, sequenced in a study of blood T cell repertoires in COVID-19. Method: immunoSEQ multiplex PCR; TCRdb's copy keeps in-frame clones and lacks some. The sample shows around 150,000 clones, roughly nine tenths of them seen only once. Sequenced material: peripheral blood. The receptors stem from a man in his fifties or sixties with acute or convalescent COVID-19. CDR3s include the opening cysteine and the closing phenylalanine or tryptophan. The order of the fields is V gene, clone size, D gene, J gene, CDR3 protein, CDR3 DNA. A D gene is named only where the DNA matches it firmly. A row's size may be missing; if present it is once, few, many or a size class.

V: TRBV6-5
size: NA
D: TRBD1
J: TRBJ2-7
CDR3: CASRHDRGLYEQYF
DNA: TGTGCCAGCAGACATGACAGGGGCCTCTACGAGCAGTACTTC

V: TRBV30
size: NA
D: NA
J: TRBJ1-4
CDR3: CAWSNRTNEKLFF
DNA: TGTGCCTGGAGTAACAGAACTAATGAAAAACTGTTTTTT

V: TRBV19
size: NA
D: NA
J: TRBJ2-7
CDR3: CASSISGSSYEQYF
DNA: TGTGCCAGTAGTATCAGCGGGTCATCCTACGAGCAGTACTTC

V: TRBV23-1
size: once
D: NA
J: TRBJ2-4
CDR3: CASGDSLAKNIQYF
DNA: TGCGCCAGCGGCGACAGCCTAGCCAAAAACATTCAGTACTTC

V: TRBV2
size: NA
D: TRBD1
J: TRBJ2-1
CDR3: CASSGGDRRWDEQFF
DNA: TGTGCCAGCAGTGGTGGGGACAGGCGATGGGATGAGCAGTTCTTC

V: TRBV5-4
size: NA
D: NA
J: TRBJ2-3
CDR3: CASSLAAGQTTDTQYF
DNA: TGTGCCAGCAGCTTGGCAGCGGGCCAGACCACAGATACGCAGTATTTT

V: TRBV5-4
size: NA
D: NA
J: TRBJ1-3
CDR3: CASSLGGTPGNTIYF
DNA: TGTGCCAGCAGCTTGGGGGGGACACCCGGAAACACCATATATTTT

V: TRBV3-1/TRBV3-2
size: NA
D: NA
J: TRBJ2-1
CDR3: CASSQRSATYNEQFF
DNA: TGTGCCAGCAGCCAAAGGAGTGCCACCTACAATGAGCAGTTCTTC

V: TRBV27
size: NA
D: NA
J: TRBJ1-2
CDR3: CASSPSRQGKGGYTF
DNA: TGTGCCAGCAGTCCGAGCCGCCAGGGTAAGGGGGGCTACACCTTC

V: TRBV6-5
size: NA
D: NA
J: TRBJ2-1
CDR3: CASSPTREQFF
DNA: TGTGCCAGCAGTCCTACCCGTGAGCAGTTCTTC

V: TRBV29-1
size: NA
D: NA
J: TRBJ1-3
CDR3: CSVSLRRGGNTIYF
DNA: TGCAGCGTTTCTTTACGACGCGGAGGAAACACCATATATTTT

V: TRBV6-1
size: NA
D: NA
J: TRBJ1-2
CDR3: CASSEASHATF
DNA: TGTGCCAGCAGTGAAGCGTCACACGCTACCTTC

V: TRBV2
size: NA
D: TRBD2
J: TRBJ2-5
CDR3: CASSDRGGAQETQYF
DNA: TGTGCCAGCAGTGATCGCGGGGGGGCCCAAGAGACCCAGTACTTC

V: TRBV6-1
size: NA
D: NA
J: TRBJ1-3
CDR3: CASSEPTAEATIYF
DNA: TGTGCCAGCAGTGAACCGACCGCCGAGGCCACCATATATTTT

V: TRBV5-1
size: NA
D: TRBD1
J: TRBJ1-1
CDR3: CASSYAGGGNTEAFF
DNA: TGCGCCAGCAGCTATGCAGGGGGCGGAAACACTGAAGCTTTCTTT

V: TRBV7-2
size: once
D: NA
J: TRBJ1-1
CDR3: CASSLNAGENTEAFF
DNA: TGTGCCAGCAGCTTAAATGCAGGGGAGAACACTGAAGCTTTCTTT

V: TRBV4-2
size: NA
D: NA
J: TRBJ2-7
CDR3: CASSQTVGAASYEQYF
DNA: TGTGCCAGCAGCCAAACCGTAGGAGCGGCCTCCTACGAGCAGTACTTC

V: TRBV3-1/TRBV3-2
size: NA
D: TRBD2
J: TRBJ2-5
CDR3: CASSQLAGGETQYF
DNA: TGTGCCAGCAGCCAGCTAGCGGGGGGAGAGACCCAGTACTTC

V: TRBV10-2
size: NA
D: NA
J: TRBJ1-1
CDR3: CASSEGRGGGTLTEAFF
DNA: TGCGCCAGCAGTGAAGGGCGGGGAGGGGGAACCCTGACTGAAGCTTTCTTT

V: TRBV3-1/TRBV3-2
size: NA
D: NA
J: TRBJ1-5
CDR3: CASSQAATVISNQPQHF
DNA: TGTGCCAGCAGCCAAGCGGCGACAGTTATTAGCAATCAGCCCCAGCATTTT

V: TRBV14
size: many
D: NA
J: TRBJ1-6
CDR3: CASSQGLDNSPLHF
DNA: TGTGCCAGCAGCCAGGGGCTTGATAATTCACCCCTCCACTTT

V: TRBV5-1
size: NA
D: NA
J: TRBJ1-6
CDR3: CASSLEGEGGNSPLHF
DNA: TGCGCCAGCAGCCTTGAGGGTGAAGGGGGTAATTCACCCCTCCACTTT

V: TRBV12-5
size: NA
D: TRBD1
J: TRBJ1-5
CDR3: CASGLGQGTGNQPQHF
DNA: TGTGCTAGTGGTCTTGGACAGGGAACAGGCAATCAGCCCCAGCATTTT

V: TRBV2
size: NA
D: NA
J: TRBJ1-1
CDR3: CASRLQGMVKGAEAFF
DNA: TGTGCCAGCAGGCTACAGGGTATGGTCAAGGGCGCTGAAGCTTTCTTT

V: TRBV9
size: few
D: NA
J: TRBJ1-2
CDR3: CASSVGGVSGYGYTF
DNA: TGTGCCAGCAGCGTAGGCGGCGTTTCTGGCTATGGCTACACCTTC

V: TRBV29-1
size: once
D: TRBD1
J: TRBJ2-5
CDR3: CSATTGTDDKPEYQETQYF
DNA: TGCAGCGCTACCACTGGGACAGACGATAAGCCGGAATACCAAGAGACCCAGTACTTC

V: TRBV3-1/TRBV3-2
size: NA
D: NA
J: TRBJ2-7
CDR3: CASSQIAYEQYF
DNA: TGTGCCAGCAGCCAAATCGCCTACGAGCAGTACTTC

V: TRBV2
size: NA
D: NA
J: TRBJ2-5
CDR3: CASRTQETQYF
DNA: TGTGCCAGCAGAACACAAGAGACCCAGTACTTC

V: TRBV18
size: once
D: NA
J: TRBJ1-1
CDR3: CASSAFGGANTEAFF
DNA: TGTGCCAGCTCAGCATTCGGGGGGGCCAACACTGAAGCTTTCTTT

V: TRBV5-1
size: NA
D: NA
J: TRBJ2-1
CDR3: CASSFPMGRNEQFF
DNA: TGCGCCAGCAGCTTCCCCATGGGGCGGAATGAGCAGTTCTTC

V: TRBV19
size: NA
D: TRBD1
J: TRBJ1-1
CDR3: CASSSPAGGLNTEAFF
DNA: TGTGCCAGTAGTAGCCCCGCAGGGGGGTTGAACACTGAAGCTTTCTTT

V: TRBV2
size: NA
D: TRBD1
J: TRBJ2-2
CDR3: CASRGQGARTGELFF
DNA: TGTGCCAGCAGAGGACAGGGGGCTAGGACCGGGGAGCTGTTTTTT

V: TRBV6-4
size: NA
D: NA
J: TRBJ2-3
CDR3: CASSERATDTQYF
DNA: TGTGCCAGCAGTGAACGAGCGACAGATACGCAGTATTTT

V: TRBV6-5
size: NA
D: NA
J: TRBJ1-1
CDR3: CASTPSGREIHSAFF
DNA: TGTGCCAGCACTCCTAGTGGGAGGGAGATTCACTCGGCTTTCTTT

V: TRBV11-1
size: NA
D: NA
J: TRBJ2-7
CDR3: CASSRTRGYSYEQYF
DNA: TGTGCCAGCAGCCGAACGAGAGGTTACTCCTACGAGCAGTACTTC